Listed below are T cell receptor beta chains from one sample, sequenced in a study of blood T cell repertoires in COVID-19. The data were produced by immunoSEQ multiplex PCR, yet TCRdb's version contains in-frame clones alone and is incomplete. The sample records approximately 210,000 clones, 80% being singletons. The sequenced material came from PBMCs or T cells enriched from blood (not recorded which). Receptor source: a man younger than 40 with acute COVID-19. Each CDR3 is given with its conserved first and last residue. D genes are given only for firm matches. Clone sizes are given selectively: once, few, many, or a class where the clone is expanded.

TRBD1,TRBV15,.,TRBJ2-3,CATSSPQGAADTQYF,TGTGCCACCAGCAGCCCACAGGGGGCCGCAGATACGCAGTATTTT
.,TRBV9,.,TRBJ1-1,CASSDQGGTEAFF,TGTGCCAGCAGCGATCAGGGAGGGACTGAAGCTTTCTTT
.,TRBV4-2,.,TRBJ1-1,CASSPQILNTEAFF,TGTGCCAGCAGCCCGCAGATACTGAACACTGAAGCTTTCTTT
TRBD2,TRBV7-9,.,TRBJ2-5,CASSLEASGARGTQYF,TGTGCCAGCAGCTTAGAGGCTAGCGGGGCCCGCGGGACCCAGTACTTC
TRBD1,TRBV3-1/TRBV3-2,.,TRBJ1-2,CASSQEVTGGNSGYTF,TGTGCCAGCAGCCAAGAGGTAACAGGGGGAAATAGTGGCTACACCTTC
TRBD2,TRBV10-1,.,TRBJ2-7,CASSGSGSSYEQYF,TGCGCCAGCAGTGGAAGCGGGAGCTCCTACGAGCAGTACTTC
TRBD1,TRBV30,.,TRBJ1-2,CAWRGDRGSNYGYTF,TGTGCCTGGAGAGGAGACAGGGGATCCAACTATGGCTACACCTTC
.,TRBV11-3,.,TRBJ1-2,CASSLDHEVIYSYGYTF,TGTGCCAGCAGCTTAGATCACGAAGTCATCTATAGCTATGGCTACACCTTC
.,TRBV6-1,.,TRBJ1-2,CASSDRDTYGYTF,TGTGCCAGCAGTGACCGGGACACCTATGGCTACACCTTC
TRBD1,TRBV7-3,.,TRBJ2-1,CASSLGQGYNEQFF,TGTGCCAGCAGCTTAGGACAGGGGTACAATGAGCAGTTCTTC
.,TRBV6-4,few,TRBJ1-1,CASRAGFDTEAFF,TGTGCCAGCAGAGCAGGGTTCGATACTGAAGCTTTCTTT
.,TRBV6-2/TRBV6-3,.,TRBJ2-1,CASSYWGAEQFF,TGTGCCAGCAGTTATTGGGGCGCTGAGCAGTTCTTC
.,TRBV5-6,.,TRBJ1-2,CASSLEGLGHGYTF,TGTGCCAGCAGCTTGGAGGGGTTAGGTCATGGCTACACCTTC
.,TRBV5-1,.,TRBJ1-1,CASSLGGLNTEAFF,TGCGCCAGCAGCTTGGGCGGATTGAACACTGAAGCTTTCTTT
TRBD2,TRBV18,.,TRBJ2-7,CASSPQRGLSYEQYF,TGTGCCAGCTCACCACAGCGGGGGTTATCCTACGAGCAGTACTTC
.,TRBV3-1/TRBV3-2,.,TRBJ2-7,CASSQEAGSSYEQYF,TGTGCCAGCAGCCAAGAAGCAGGCAGCTCCTACGAGCAGTACTTC
TRBD1,TRBV29-1,.,TRBJ1-2,CSAATGGAYTF,TGCAGCGCTGCCACAGGGGGAGCCTACACCTTC
TRBD1,TRBV7-2,.,TRBJ2-4,CASSLGRQGLAKNIQYF,TGTGCCAGCAGCTTAGGGAGACAGGGGCTAGCCAAAAACATTCAGTACTTC
.,TRBV10-3,.,TRBJ2-7,CAIMAGPYYEQYF,TGTGCCATCATGGCGGGTCCGTACTACGAGCAGTACTTC
.,TRBV2,.,TRBJ2-7,CASSLLSYEQYF,TGTGCCAGCAGTCTTCTTTCCTACGAGCAGTACTTC
.,TRBV5-1,.,TRBJ1-2,CASSLDRGFTYGYTF,TGCGCCAGCAGCTTGGATCGGGGGTTCACCTATGGCTACACCTTC
TRBD2,TRBV28,.,TRBJ2-1,CASSTIEIVRGEQFF,TGTGCCAGCAGTACCATAGAAATTGTGCGGGGGGAACAGTTCTTC
TRBD1,TRBV19,few,TRBJ2-7,CASSLTRGEQYF,TGTGCCAGTAGTCTGACCAGGGGGGAGCAGTACTTC
.,TRBV10-2,.,TRBJ2-3,CASSELDRRLSGSQYF,TGCGCCAGCAGTGAGCTTGACAGGCGACTAAGTGGTTCGCAGTATTTT
TRBD2,TRBV24-1,.,TRBJ2-1,CATSDPSGGSYNEQFF,TGTGCCACCAGTGATCCTAGCGGGGGATCCTACAATGAGCAGTTCTTC
TRBD1,TRBV11-2,.,TRBJ1-2,CASSPDRDYGYTF,TGTGCCAGCAGCCCCGACAGGGATTATGGCTACACCTTC
.,TRBV6-6,.,TRBJ1-6,CASSLTTGSLHF,TGTGCCAGCAGTCTCACGACAGGCTCCCTCCACTTT
TRBD1,TRBV9,.,TRBJ1-1,CASSEGQGASQTRAFF,TGTGCCAGCAGCGAAGGGCAGGGGGCGAGCCAAACGAGGGCTTTCTTT
.,TRBV7-9,.,TRBJ1-1,CASSANLNTEAFF,TGTGCCAGCAGCGCGAATTTGAACACTGAAGCTTTCTTT
.,TRBV2,.,TRBJ1-2,CASSDRAAGYTF,TGTGCCAGCAGTGACAGGGCGGCTGGCTACACCTTC
.,TRBV19,once,TRBJ2-1,CASSFISGVLIF,TGTGCCAGTAGCTTCATTTCAGGGGTCCTGATCTTC
.,TRBV27,few,TRBJ2-7,CASSPNQGKQYF,TGTGCCAGCAGCCCGAATCAGGGTAAGCAGTACTTC
TRBD1,TRBV27,.,TRBJ2-7,CASSLLQGAIYEQYF,TGTGCCAGCAGTTTATTGCAGGGGGCAATCTACGAGCAGTACTTC
.,TRBV5-4,once,TRBJ2-3,CASSFPPGGTDTQYF,TGTGCCAGCAGCTTCCCCCCAGGGGGCACAGATACGCAGTATTTT
.,TRBV19,.,TRBJ1-1,CASSIGLGTEAFF,TGTGCCAGTAGTATAGGGCTAGGAACTGAAGCTTTCTTT
.,TRBV7-4,.,TRBJ2-7,CASSLDTGRIYEQYF,TGTGCCAGCAGCTTAGACACAGGGCGGATCTACGAGCAGTACTTC
.,TRBV29-1,.,TRBJ2-7,CSVEAAYEQYF,TGCAGCGTTGAAGCAGCCTACGAGCAGTACTTC
.,TRBV29-1,once,TRBJ2-3,CSVDSISTSRGWQDTQYF,TGCAGCGTTGATTCCATTAGTACTTCCAGGGGATGGCAAGATACGCAGTATTTT
.,TRBV19,.,TRBJ1-1,CASSLNPRPTEAFF,TGTGCCAGTAGTCTCAATCCTAGGCCGACTGAAGCTTTCTTT
TRBD2,TRBV13,.,TRBJ2-5,CASSLKGGGGETQYF,TGTGCCAGCAGCTTAAAGGGCGGGGGGGGAGAGACCCAGTACTTC
.,TRBV11-2,.,TRBJ2-7,CASSLDQEAGSRWQYF,TGTGCCAGCAGCTTAGATCAGGAGGCGGGATCCCGGTGGCAGTACTTC
.,TRBV2,many,TRBJ1-1,CASTTMVGSNTEAFF,TGTGCCAGCACTACCATGGTAGGGAGCAACACTGAAGCTTTCTTT
.,TRBV10-3,.,TRBJ2-2,CAIAPGADTGELFF,TGTGCCATCGCCCCGGGAGCGGACACCGGGGAGCTGTTTTTT
.,TRBV5-1,.,TRBJ2-3,CASKIPGSTDTQYF,TGCGCCAGCAAGATTCCGGGAAGCACAGATACGCAGTATTTT
.,TRBV7-9,.,TRBJ2-5,CASSLYGGTPPQETQYF,TGTGCCAGCAGCTTATACGGGGGAACACCTCCTCAAGAGACCCAGTACTTC
TRBD1,TRBV10-1,.,TRBJ2-5,CASSSAGQGLQETQYF,TGCGCCAGCAGTTCCGCGGGACAGGGGCTTCAAGAGACCCAGTACTTC
TRBD1,TRBV7-3,.,TRBJ2-7,CASSPPGQVPEQYF,TGTGCCAGCAGCCCACCGGGACAGGTGCCCGAGCAGTACTTC
TRBD1,TRBV5-5,.,TRBJ1-2,CASSSIFRDRVVGYGYTF,TGTGCCAGCAGCTCCATTTTTCGGGACAGGGTCGTTGGGTATGGCTACACCTTC
TRBD2,TRBV20-1,.,TRBJ2-1,CSASGGVNEQFF,TGCAGTGCTAGTGGGGGGGTTAATGAGCAGTTCTTC
TRBD2,TRBV11-2,.,TRBJ2-3,CASSLLAGSPTDTQYF,TGTGCCAGCAGCTTACTAGCGGGATCCCCCACAGATACGCAGTATTTT
.,TRBV5-1,.,TRBJ1-1,CASSLFWGGDTEAFF,TGCGCCAGCAGCTTGTTCTGGGGAGGTGACACTGAAGCTTTCTTT
TRBD1,TRBV7-2,.,TRBJ1-6,CASSLGFGTAHSPLHF,TGTGCCAGCAGCTTAGGGTTCGGGACAGCTCATTCACCCCTCCACTTT
.,TRBV28,few,TRBJ2-2,CASNPSGVTGELFF,TGTGCCAGCAATCCATCAGGGGTCACCGGGGAGCTGTTTTTT
.,TRBV5-1,.,TRBJ1-2,CASSLGPTGLIYGYTF,TGCGCCAGCAGCCTAGGTCCCACAGGGCTCATCTATGGCTACACCTTC
.,TRBV28,.,TRBJ2-1,CASSLQGGYNEQFF,TGTGCCAGCTCTTTACAGGGTGGCTACAATGAGCAGTTCTTC
.,TRBV5-1,.,TRBJ1-2,CASRQGLNYGYTF,TGCGCCAGCAGACAGGGTTTAAACTATGGCTACACCTTC
.,TRBV5-4,.,TRBJ1-2,CASSVQNYGYTF,TGTGCCAGCTCTGTACAGAACTATGGCTACACCTTC
TRBD1,TRBV27,.,TRBJ2-3,CASSRTGREDTQYF,TGTGCCAGCAGCAGGACAGGGCGGGAAGATACGCAGTATTTT
TRBD2,TRBV9,.,TRBJ2-3,CASSPSGAGGPGDTQYF,TGTGCCAGCAGCCCCTCGGGGGCGGGGGGGCCCGGAGATACGCAGTATTTT